Listed below are T cell receptor beta chains from one sample, sequenced in a study of T cell responses to AZD1222 COVID-19 vaccine. Here immunoSEQ multiplex PCR was the method, and the copy in TCRdb shows in-frame clones only, minus some. The data show about 140,000 clones, about 88% seen once. This specimen was peripheral blood, taken on day 0 of AZD1222 vaccination. The receptors derive from an adult in good health. CDR3s include the opening cysteine and the closing phenylalanine or tryptophan. The D gene is left open where the match is weak. Not every row has a clone size; where given, it reads once, few, many or a size class.

j_call: TRBJ1-6
v_call: TRBV7-2
d_call: NA
clone_size: NA
cdr3_length: 11
cdr3_aa: CASSRNSPLHF
cdr3_nt: TGTGCCAGCAGCCGCAATTCACCCCTCCACTTT

j_call: TRBJ2-6
v_call: TRBV9
d_call: NA
clone_size: NA
cdr3_length: 15
cdr3_aa: CASSVLGSGANVLTF
cdr3_nt: TGTGCCAGCAGCGTATTAGGCTCTGGGGCCAACGTCCTGACTTTC

j_call: TRBJ1-1
v_call: TRBV5-6
d_call: NA
clone_size: NA
cdr3_length: 12
cdr3_aa: CASSFSRTEAFF
cdr3_nt: TGTGCCAGCAGCTTTTCCCGCACTGAAGCTTTCTTT

j_call: TRBJ2-2
v_call: TRBV24-1
d_call: NA
clone_size: NA
cdr3_length: 16
cdr3_aa: CATSDSTGPNTGELFF
cdr3_nt: TGTGCCACCAGTGATAGCACCGGACCGAACACCGGGGAGCTGTTTTTT

j_call: TRBJ2-1
v_call: TRBV7-9
d_call: NA
clone_size: NA
cdr3_length: 14
cdr3_aa: CASSLVAPPNEQFF
cdr3_nt: TGTGCCAGCAGCTTAGTCGCCCCCCCGAATGAGCAGTTCTTC

j_call: TRBJ2-2
v_call: TRBV6-1
d_call: TRBD2
clone_size: NA
cdr3_length: 20
cdr3_aa: CASSEGAGLAGGPNTGELFF
cdr3_nt: TGTGCCAGCAGTGAAGGCGCGGGACTAGCGGGGGGGCCTAACACCGGGGAGCTGTTTTTT

j_call: TRBJ2-3
v_call: TRBV4-1
d_call: NA
clone_size: NA
cdr3_length: 15
cdr3_aa: CASSVRAGATDTQYF
cdr3_nt: TGCGCCAGCAGCGTAAGGGCGGGGGCCACAGATACGCAGTATTTT

j_call: TRBJ2-3
v_call: TRBV7-3
d_call: TRBD2
clone_size: few
cdr3_length: 15
cdr3_aa: CASSSSGTYTDTQYF
cdr3_nt: TGTGCCAGCAGTTCTAGCGGGACCTACACAGATACGCAGTATTTT

j_call: TRBJ2-5
v_call: TRBV9
d_call: NA
clone_size: NA
cdr3_length: 15
cdr3_aa: CASSPRRGSWETQYF
cdr3_nt: TGTGCCAGCAGCCCCCGCCGAGGGAGTTGGGAGACCCAGTACTTC

j_call: TRBJ1-1
v_call: TRBV20-1
d_call: NA
clone_size: NA
cdr3_length: 12
cdr3_aa: CSASGGNTEAFF
cdr3_nt: TGCAGTGCCAGTGGGGGAAACACTGAAGCTTTCTTT

j_call: TRBJ1-1
v_call: TRBV2
d_call: NA
clone_size: NA
cdr3_length: 13
cdr3_aa: CASNQGANTEAFF
cdr3_nt: TGTGCCAGCAACCAAGGGGCTAACACTGAAGCTTTCTTT

j_call: TRBJ1-4
v_call: TRBV5-1
d_call: NA
clone_size: NA
cdr3_length: 14
cdr3_aa: CASTRDGINEKLFF
cdr3_nt: TGCGCCAGCACTCGGGACGGCATTAATGAAAAACTGTTTTTT

j_call: TRBJ1-3
v_call: TRBV6-5
d_call: NA
clone_size: NA
cdr3_length: 15
cdr3_aa: CASRKTVDSGNTIYF
cdr3_nt: TGTGCCAGCAGGAAGACAGTTGACTCTGGAAACACCATATATTTT

j_call: TRBJ2-3
v_call: TRBV5-4
d_call: NA
clone_size: NA
cdr3_length: 16
cdr3_aa: CASSSPGLSSTDTQYF
cdr3_nt: TGTGCCAGCAGCTCGCCGGGGCTATCTAGCACAGATACGCAGTATTTT

j_call: TRBJ1-4
v_call: TRBV30
d_call: NA
clone_size: NA
cdr3_length: 16
cdr3_aa: CAWSVGPARGLKKLFF
cdr3_nt: TGTGCCTGGAGTGTTGGACCTGCCCGAGGACTGAAGAAACTGTTTTTT

j_call: TRBJ1-2
v_call: TRBV30
d_call: NA
clone_size: NA
cdr3_length: 15
cdr3_aa: CAWRPGAGRSYGYTF
cdr3_nt: TGTGCCTGGAGGCCGGGGGCGGGGCGTAGCTATGGCTACACCTTC

j_call: TRBJ1-6
v_call: TRBV5-1
d_call: TRBD1
clone_size: NA
cdr3_length: 13
cdr3_aa: CASGTGENSPLHF
cdr3_nt: TGCGCCAGTGGGACAGGGGAAAATTCACCCCTCCACTTT

j_call: TRBJ2-5
v_call: TRBV5-1
d_call: NA
clone_size: NA
cdr3_length: 13
cdr3_aa: CASSLGVQETQYF
cdr3_nt: TGCGCCAGCAGCCTAGGGGTGCAAGAGACCCAGTACTTC

j_call: TRBJ1-2
v_call: TRBV28
d_call: TRBD1
clone_size: NA
cdr3_length: 14
cdr3_aa: CASSYDSDRAGYTF
cdr3_nt: TGTGCCAGCAGTTACGACAGCGACAGGGCTGGCTACACCTTC

j_call: TRBJ2-7
v_call: TRBV28
d_call: NA
clone_size: NA
cdr3_length: 15
cdr3_aa: CASSTYRQEDYEQYF
cdr3_nt: TGTGCCAGCAGTACCTACCGACAGGAAGACTACGAGCAGTACTTC

j_call: TRBJ1-2
v_call: TRBV3-1/TRBV3-2
d_call: TRBD1
clone_size: NA
cdr3_length: 14
cdr3_aa: CASSQRGLNYGYTF
cdr3_nt: TGTGCCAGCAGCCAAAGGGGGCTTAACTATGGCTACACCTTC

j_call: TRBJ2-3
v_call: TRBV7-9
d_call: NA
clone_size: NA
cdr3_length: 16
cdr3_aa: CASSEGVRGWPDTQYF
cdr3_nt: TGTGCCAGCAGCGAAGGGGTGCGGGGATGGCCAGATACGCAGTATTTT

j_call: TRBJ2-2
v_call: TRBV6-4
d_call: NA
clone_size: once
cdr3_length: 13
cdr3_aa: CASSDGNTGELFF
cdr3_nt: TGTGCCAGCAGTGACGGCAACACCGGGGAGCTGTTTTTT

j_call: TRBJ2-7
v_call: TRBV12-3/TRBV12-4
d_call: TRBD1
clone_size: NA
cdr3_length: 13
cdr3_aa: CASNRDSLGEQYF
cdr3_nt: TGTGCCAGCAATCGGGACAGCCTAGGCGAGCAGTACTTC

j_call: TRBJ1-5
v_call: TRBV19
d_call: TRBD1
clone_size: NA
cdr3_length: 16
cdr3_aa: CASSRGQGEGNQPQHF
cdr3_nt: TGTGCCAGTAGCAGGGGACAGGGCGAGGGAAATCAGCCCCAGCATTTT

j_call: TRBJ1-5
v_call: TRBV15
d_call: NA
clone_size: NA
cdr3_length: 14
cdr3_aa: CATSRGRGHQPQHF
cdr3_nt: TGTGCCACCAGCAGAGGGCGAGGGCATCAGCCCCAGCATTTT

j_call: TRBJ2-7
v_call: TRBV18
d_call: TRBD2
clone_size: NA
cdr3_length: 16
cdr3_aa: CASTLTSGSILYEQYF
cdr3_nt: TGTGCCAGCACCCTCACTAGCGGAAGTATTCTCTACGAGCAGTACTTC

j_call: TRBJ1-1
v_call: TRBV13
d_call: TRBD1
clone_size: NA
cdr3_length: 16
cdr3_aa: CASRRPGQGWNTEAFF
cdr3_nt: TGTGCCAGCAGACGACCGGGACAGGGATGGAACACTGAAGCTTTCTTT

j_call: TRBJ1-5
v_call: TRBV2
d_call: NA
clone_size: NA
cdr3_length: 12
cdr3_aa: CASRGSNQPQHF
cdr3_nt: TGTGCCAGCAGGGGGAGCAATCAGCCCCAGCATTTT

j_call: TRBJ1-2
v_call: TRBV18
d_call: NA
clone_size: NA
cdr3_length: 15
cdr3_aa: CASSTKPPMRDGYTF
cdr3_nt: TGTGCCAGCTCAACTAAACCTCCGATGAGAGATGGCTACACCTTC

j_call: TRBJ1-4
v_call: TRBV27
d_call: NA
clone_size: NA
cdr3_length: 14
cdr3_aa: CASRTGSTNEKLFF
cdr3_nt: TGTGCCAGCAGAACAGGTTCAACTAATGAAAAACTGTTTTTT

j_call: TRBJ1-1
v_call: TRBV4-1
d_call: NA
clone_size: NA
cdr3_length: 16
cdr3_aa: CASSNSGGPQNTEAFF
cdr3_nt: TGCGCCAGTTCAAATTCCGGGGGACCTCAGAACACTGAAGCTTTCTTT

j_call: TRBJ1-2
v_call: TRBV29-1
d_call: NA
clone_size: NA
cdr3_length: 14
cdr3_aa: CSVVGDSAGSGYTF
cdr3_nt: TGCAGCGTTGTGGGAGACAGCGCCGGGTCTGGCTACACCTTC

j_call: TRBJ2-1
v_call: TRBV4-1
d_call: TRBD2
clone_size: NA
cdr3_length: 16
cdr3_aa: CASSQAGLAGYNEQFF
cdr3_nt: TGCGCCAGCAGCCAAGCCGGACTAGCGGGGTACAATGAGCAGTTCTTC

j_call: TRBJ2-7
v_call: TRBV28
d_call: NA
clone_size: few
cdr3_length: 12
cdr3_aa: CASRVTINEQYF
cdr3_nt: TGTGCCAGCAGGGTTACAATCAACGAGCAGTACTTC

j_call: TRBJ1-1
v_call: TRBV2
d_call: TRBD1
clone_size: NA
cdr3_length: 15
cdr3_aa: CASTRDRGMNTEAFF
cdr3_nt: TGTGCCAGCACCCGGGACAGGGGTATGAACACTGAAGCTTTCTTT

j_call: TRBJ1-2
v_call: TRBV12-3/TRBV12-4
d_call: NA
clone_size: NA
cdr3_length: 13
cdr3_aa: CASRGDYTYGYTF
cdr3_nt: TGTGCCAGCAGGGGGGACTATACCTATGGCTACACCTTC

j_call: TRBJ1-6
v_call: TRBV27
d_call: NA
clone_size: NA
cdr3_length: 14
cdr3_aa: CASSQGFYNSPLHF
cdr3_nt: TGTGCCAGCTCACAGGGTTTCTATAATTCACCCCTCCACTTT

j_call: TRBJ2-5
v_call: TRBV2
d_call: TRBD2
clone_size: NA
cdr3_length: 17
cdr3_aa: CASTPSRGTSFQETQYF
cdr3_nt: TGTGCCAGCACCCCCTCAAGAGGGACTAGCTTCCAAGAGACCCAGTACTTC

j_call: TRBJ2-5
v_call: TRBV19
d_call: TRBD2
clone_size: NA
cdr3_length: 14
cdr3_aa: CASSIAGVVETQYF
cdr3_nt: TGTGCCAGTAGTATTGCGGGGGTGGTAGAGACCCAGTACTTC

j_call: TRBJ2-7
v_call: TRBV6-4
d_call: TRBD2
clone_size: NA
cdr3_length: 13
cdr3_aa: CASSWAGGHEQYF
cdr3_nt: TGTGCCAGCAGCTGGGCGGGGGGTCACGAGCAGTACTTC

j_call: TRBJ2-7
v_call: TRBV6-2/TRBV6-3
d_call: NA
clone_size: NA
cdr3_length: 11
cdr3_aa: CASSSARRQYF
cdr3_nt: TGTGCCAGCAGCTCCGCCAGGCGGCAGTACTTC

j_call: TRBJ2-7
v_call: TRBV19
d_call: TRBD1
clone_size: NA
cdr3_length: 15
cdr3_aa: CASKFGDREAYEQYF
cdr3_nt: TGTGCCAGTAAATTTGGGGACAGAGAGGCCTACGAGCAGTACTTC

j_call: TRBJ2-7
v_call: TRBV6-6
d_call: NA
clone_size: few
cdr3_length: 15
cdr3_aa: CASSYPEDSSYEQYF
cdr3_nt: TGTGCCAGCAGTTACCCCGAGGATAGTTCCTACGAGCAGTACTTC

j_call: TRBJ2-3
v_call: TRBV29-1
d_call: NA
clone_size: NA
cdr3_length: 13
cdr3_aa: CSVESQVSDTQYF
cdr3_nt: TGCAGCGTTGAATCGCAGGTGTCAGATACGCAGTATTTT

j_call: TRBJ1-2
v_call: TRBV12-3/TRBV12-4
d_call: NA
clone_size: NA
cdr3_length: 11
cdr3_aa: CASSLAYGYTF
cdr3_nt: TGTGCCAGCAGTCTCGCATATGGCTACACCTTC

j_call: TRBJ2-1
v_call: TRBV13
d_call: TRBD2
clone_size: NA
cdr3_length: 15
cdr3_aa: CASSEPSGRRHEQFF
cdr3_nt: TGTGCCAGCAGCGAACCAAGCGGGAGAAGGCATGAGCAGTTCTTC

j_call: TRBJ2-1
v_call: TRBV7-9
d_call: TRBD2
clone_size: NA
cdr3_length: 15
cdr3_aa: CASSLGTSGKNEQFF
cdr3_nt: TGTGCCAGCAGCTTGGGGACTAGCGGGAAAAATGAGCAGTTCTTC

j_call: TRBJ2-1
v_call: TRBV5-4
d_call: NA
clone_size: NA
cdr3_length: 13
cdr3_aa: CASSFVGPNEQFF
cdr3_nt: TGTGCCAGCAGCTTTGTGGGCCCGAATGAGCAGTTCTTC

j_call: TRBJ2-7
v_call: TRBV5-1
d_call: NA
clone_size: few
cdr3_length: 12
cdr3_aa: CASSLDHYEQYF
cdr3_nt: TGCGCCAGCAGCTTGGACCACTACGAGCAGTACTTC

j_call: TRBJ2-2
v_call: TRBV5-1
d_call: NA
clone_size: NA
cdr3_length: 13
cdr3_aa: CASSLYQIGELFF
cdr3_nt: TGCGCCAGCAGCCTGTACCAGATCGGGGAGCTGTTTTTT

j_call: TRBJ1-2
v_call: TRBV29-1
d_call: NA
clone_size: NA
cdr3_length: 12
cdr3_aa: CSSEDRIYGYTF
cdr3_nt: TGCAGCTCGGAGGACAGAATATATGGCTACACCTTC

j_call: TRBJ2-1
v_call: TRBV7-3
d_call: NA
clone_size: NA
cdr3_length: 15
cdr3_aa: CASSLIRESYNEQFF
cdr3_nt: TGTGCCAGCAGCTTAATACGGGAGAGCTACAATGAGCAGTTCTTC

j_call: TRBJ1-2
v_call: TRBV11-2
d_call: NA
clone_size: few
cdr3_length: 17
cdr3_aa: CASSLVAGPFINYGYTF
cdr3_nt: TGTGCCAGCAGCTTAGTTGCGGGACCCTTCATTAACTATGGCTACACCTTC